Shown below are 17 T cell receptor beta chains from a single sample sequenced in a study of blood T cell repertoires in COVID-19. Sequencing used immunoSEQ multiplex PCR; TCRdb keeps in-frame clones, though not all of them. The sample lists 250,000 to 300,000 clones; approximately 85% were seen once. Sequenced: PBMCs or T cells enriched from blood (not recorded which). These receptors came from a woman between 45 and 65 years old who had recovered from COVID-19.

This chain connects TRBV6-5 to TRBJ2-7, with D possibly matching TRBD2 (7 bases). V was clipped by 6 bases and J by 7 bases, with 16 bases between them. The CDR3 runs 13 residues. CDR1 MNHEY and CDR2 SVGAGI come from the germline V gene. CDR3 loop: CASRGAGEREQYF. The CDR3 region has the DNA TGTGCCAGCAGGGGGGCGGGAGAAAGGGAGCAGTACTTC.

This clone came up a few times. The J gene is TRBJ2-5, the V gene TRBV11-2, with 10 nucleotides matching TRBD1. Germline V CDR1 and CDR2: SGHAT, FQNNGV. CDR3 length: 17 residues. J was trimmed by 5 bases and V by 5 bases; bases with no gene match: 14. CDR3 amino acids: CASSPGTGEELGETQYF. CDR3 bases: TGTGCCAGCAGCCCAGGGACAGGGGAGGAGCTGGGGGAGACCCAGTACTTC.

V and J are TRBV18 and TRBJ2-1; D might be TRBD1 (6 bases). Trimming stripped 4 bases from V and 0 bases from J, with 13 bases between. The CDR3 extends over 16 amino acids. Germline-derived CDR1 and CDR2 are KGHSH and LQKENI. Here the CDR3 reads CASSRKVDSSYNEQFF. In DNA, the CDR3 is TGTGCCAGCTCACGTAAAGTGGACAGCTCCTACAATGAGCAGTTCTTC.

DNA of the CDR3: TGTGCCAGCAGCAACCGCCACAGGGGTAACAATCAGCCCCAGCATTTT. Translated: CASSNRHRGNNQPQHF. The chain combines TRBV21-1 with TRBJ1-5; TRBD1, the D gene given by the table, was not confirmed from the DNA. TRBV21-1 is a pseudogene locus. This CDR3 has 16 residues.

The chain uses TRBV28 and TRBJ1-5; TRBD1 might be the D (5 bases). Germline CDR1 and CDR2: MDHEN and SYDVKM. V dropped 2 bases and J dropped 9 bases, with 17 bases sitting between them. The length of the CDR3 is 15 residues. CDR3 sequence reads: CASSLPRAHRTPQHF. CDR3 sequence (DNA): TGTGCCAGCAGTTTACCCAGGGCCCATCGGACGCCCCAGCATTTT.

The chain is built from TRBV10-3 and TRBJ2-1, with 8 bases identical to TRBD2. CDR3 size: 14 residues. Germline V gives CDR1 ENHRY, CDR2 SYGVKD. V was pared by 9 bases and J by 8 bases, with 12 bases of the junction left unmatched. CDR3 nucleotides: TGTGCCATAGGACCGGGACTAGTACTTCATGAGCAGTTCTTC. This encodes CAIGPGLVLHEQFF.

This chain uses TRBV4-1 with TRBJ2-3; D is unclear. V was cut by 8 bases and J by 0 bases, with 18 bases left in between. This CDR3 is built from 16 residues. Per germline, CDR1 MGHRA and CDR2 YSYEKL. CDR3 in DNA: TGCGCCAGCCAGCGCGGTGAGGCCCGTAGCACAGATACGCAGTATTTT. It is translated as CASQRGEARSTDTQYF.

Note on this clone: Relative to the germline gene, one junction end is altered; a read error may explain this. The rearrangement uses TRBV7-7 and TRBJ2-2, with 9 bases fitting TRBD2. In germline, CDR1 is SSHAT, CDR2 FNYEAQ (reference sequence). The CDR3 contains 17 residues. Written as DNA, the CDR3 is TGTGCTAGCAGCTTAGGAGGCGGGAGGGCAAACACCGGGGAGCTGTTTTTT. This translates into CASSLGGGRANTGELFF. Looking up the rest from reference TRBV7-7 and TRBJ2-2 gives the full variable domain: GAGVSQSPRYKVTKRGQDVTLRCDPISSHATLYWYQQALGQGPEFLTYFNYEAQPDKSGLPSDRFSAERPEGSISTLTIQRTEQRDSAMYRCASSLGGGRANTGELFFGEGSRLTVL.

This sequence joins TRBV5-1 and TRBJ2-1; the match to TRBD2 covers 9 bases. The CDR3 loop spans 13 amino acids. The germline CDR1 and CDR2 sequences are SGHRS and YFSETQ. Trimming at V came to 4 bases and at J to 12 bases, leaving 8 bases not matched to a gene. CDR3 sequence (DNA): TGCGCCAGCAGCCTCGAGGCGGGAGGGGTGCAGTTCTTC. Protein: CASSLEAGGVQFF.

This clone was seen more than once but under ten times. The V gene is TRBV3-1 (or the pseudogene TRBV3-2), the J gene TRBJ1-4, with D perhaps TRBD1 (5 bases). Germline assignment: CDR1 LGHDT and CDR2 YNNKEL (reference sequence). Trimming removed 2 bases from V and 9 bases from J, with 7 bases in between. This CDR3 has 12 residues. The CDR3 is CASSQRQKKLFF. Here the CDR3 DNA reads TGTGCCAGCAGCCAAAGACAGAAAAAACTGTTTTTT.

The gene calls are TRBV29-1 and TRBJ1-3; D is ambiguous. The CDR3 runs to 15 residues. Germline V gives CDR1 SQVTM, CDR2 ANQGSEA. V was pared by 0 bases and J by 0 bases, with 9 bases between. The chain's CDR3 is CSVEDPRGSGNTIYF. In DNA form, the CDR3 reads TGCAGCGTTGAAGACCCCCGAGGCTCTGGAAACACCATATATTTT.

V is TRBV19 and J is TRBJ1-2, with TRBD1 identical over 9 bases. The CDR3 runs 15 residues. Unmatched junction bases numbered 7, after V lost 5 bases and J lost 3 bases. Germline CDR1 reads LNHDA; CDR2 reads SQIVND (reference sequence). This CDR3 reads CASSPVDRGDYGYTF. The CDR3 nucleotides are TGTGCCAGTAGTCCGGTGGACAGGGGTGACTATGGCTACACCTTC.

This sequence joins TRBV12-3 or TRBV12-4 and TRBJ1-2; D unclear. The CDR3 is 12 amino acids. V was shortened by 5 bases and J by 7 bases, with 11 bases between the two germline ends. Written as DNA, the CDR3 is TGTGCCAGCAGTCCGAACCCGGGTGGCTACACCTTC. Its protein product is CASSPNPGGYTF.

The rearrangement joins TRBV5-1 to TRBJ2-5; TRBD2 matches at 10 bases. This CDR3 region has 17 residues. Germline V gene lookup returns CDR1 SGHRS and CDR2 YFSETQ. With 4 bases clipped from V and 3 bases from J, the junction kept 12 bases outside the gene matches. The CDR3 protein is CASSPKAGLAIEETQYF. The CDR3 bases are TGCGCCAGCAGCCCGAAGGCGGGACTAGCGATTGAAGAGACCCAGTACTTC.

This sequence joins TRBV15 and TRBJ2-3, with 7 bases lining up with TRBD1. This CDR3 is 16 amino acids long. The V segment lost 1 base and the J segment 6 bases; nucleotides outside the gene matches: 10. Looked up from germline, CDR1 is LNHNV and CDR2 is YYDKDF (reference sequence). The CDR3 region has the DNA TGTGCCACCAGCAGAGGAGGCAGGGGGATGGCGGATACGCAGTATTTT. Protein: CATSRGGRGMADTQYF.

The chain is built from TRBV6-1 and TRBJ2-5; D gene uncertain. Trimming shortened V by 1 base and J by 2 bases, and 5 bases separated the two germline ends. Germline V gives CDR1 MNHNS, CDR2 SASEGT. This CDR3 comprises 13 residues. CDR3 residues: CASSEVEQETQYF. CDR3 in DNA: TGTGCCAGCAGTGAAGTTGAGCAAGAGACCCAGTACTTC.

The CDR3 sequence is CASSFSGSGTYNEQFF. The CDR3 DNA follows: TGTGCCAGCAGTTTTAGCGGGAGCGGGACCTACAATGAGCAGTTCTTC. The chain links TRBV6-5 to TRBJ2-1; TRBD2 matches at 9 bases. This CDR3 has 16 residues. Germline CDR1 is MNHEY and CDR2 is SVGAGI. V was clipped by 4 bases and J by 2 bases; unmatched bases: 6.